The 28 T cell receptor beta chains given below trace back to one sample, sequenced in a study of T cells in Graves' hyperthyroidism and ophthalmopathy. The source material, RNA transcripts, was used to amplify TCR beta CDR3 regions. A set of HTBI primers served as the primers for a first-round RT-PCR of the TCR CDR3. Via MiXCR, TCRdb re-called the multiplex PCR reads, giving one row per CDR3 protein. The table includes fewer than 900,000 distinct CDR3 sequences, about 17% detected once. The material sequenced was blood. The receptor source for this set is a woman aged 45-65 years with Graves' hyperthyroidism that later progressed to Graves' ophthalmopathy.

This clonotype was seen more than once but under ten times. CDR3 DNA sequence: TGTGCCAGCAGTTACTTCGGGACTAGCGGGGGGGTAACAGATACGCAGTATTTT. Amino acids: CASSYFGTSGGVTDTQYF. The V and J genes are TRBV6-6 and TRBJ2-3; 16 bases are a match to TRBD2. CDR1 and CDR2 from the germline V gene are MNHNY and SVGAGI (reference sequence). Trimming cost V 1 base and J 3 bases; bases outside gene matches: 4. The CDR3 covers 18 residues.

The J gene is TRBJ1-4, the V gene TRBV6-1, with 8 bases identical to TRBD1. The CDR3 extends over 14 amino acids. V shed 6 bases and J 8 bases; nucleotides not matched to a gene: 8. Germline CDR1 reads MNHNS; CDR2 reads SASEGT. The DNA for the CDR3 is TGTGCCAGCAGCCTTCAGGGGGCAGAGGAAAAACTGTTTTTT. Its protein is CASSLQGAEEKLFF.

The sample holds many counts of this clonotype. This chain links TRBV7-8 with TRBJ1-6; TRBD1 is a possible D gene (5 bases). V shed 1 base and J shed 4 bases, with 11 bases lying between them. This CDR3 has 16 amino acids. The germline V gene has CDR1 SGHVS and CDR2 FQNEAQ. The CDR3 sequence: CASSLGPGPYNSPLHF. The CDR3 coding sequence is TGTGCCAGCAGCTTAGGCCCAGGGCCGTATAATTCACCCCTCCACTTT.

This sequence joins TRBV19 and TRBJ2-2; no definite D call. The germline V gene has CDR1 LNHDA and CDR2 SQIVND (reference sequence). The CDR3 runs 16 residues. V lost 5 bases and J lost 0, with 13 bases in between. CDR3 protein: CASSFRQHPNTGELFF. CDR3 DNA: TGTGCCAGTAGTTTTCGACAACACCCGAACACCGGGGAGCTGTTTTTT.

CDR3 loop: CSVELSNTGELFF. The CDR3 DNA follows: TGCAGCGTTGAATTGTCGAACACCGGGGAGCTGTTTTTT. This sequence joins TRBV29-1 and TRBJ2-2; no reliable D call. CDR3 length: 13 residues. CDR1 SQVTM and CDR2 ANQGSEA come from the germline V gene. Trimming cost V 2 bases and J 0 bases, with 4 bases left between them.

This clonotype occurred many times. This chain uses TRBV2 with TRBJ1-4; TRBD1 matches at 7 bases. The CDR3 has 14 residues. Germline trimming cut 7 bases from V and 7 bases from J; bases unmatched to any gene: 9. Germline CDR1 is SNHLY and CDR2 is FYNNEI. The CDR3 here is CASIASSGGEKLFF. As DNA, the CDR3 is TGTGCCAGCATTGCCTCGTCAGGGGGTGAAAAACTGTTTTTT.

This clonotype was recorded a few times. V and J are TRBV7-9 and TRBJ1-1; D might be TRBD1 (5 bases). Trimming took 3 bases from V and 3 from J, leaving 11 bases between them. Germline V gene sequence: CDR1 SEHNR, CDR2 FQNEAQ (reference sequence). This CDR3 is built from 14 residues. The chain's CDR3 is CASSLEGAHTEAFF. CDR3 bases: TGTGCCAGCAGCTTGGAAGGGGCTCACACTGAAGCTTTCTTT. Combining the CDR3 with reference TRBV7-9 and TRBJ1-1 gives the whole variable domain DTGVSQNPRHKITKRGQNVTFRCDPISEHNRLYWYRQTLGQGPEFLTYFQNEAQLEKSRLLSDRFSAERPKGSFSTLEIQRTEQGDSAMYLCASSLEGAHTEAFFGQGTRLTVV.

This sequence joins TRBV6-1 and TRBJ2-7; D perhaps matches TRBD2 (6 bases). The CDR3 totals 17 residues. V was clipped by 6 bases and J by 4 bases, with 25 bases between them. The V gene's germline CDR1 is MNHNS and CDR2 SASEGT. DNA of the CDR3: TGTGCCAGCAGCTCAGCGGGTTGGTCCTCGATCGTGTACGAGCAGTACTTC. Translating gives CASSSAGWSSIVYEQYF.

This clonotype was observed at least ten times. The genes are TRBV11-2 and TRBJ1-1; 7 nucleotides line up with TRBD1. This CDR3 has 11 amino acids. V lost 5 bases and J lost 8; bases outside the gene matches: 2. Germline V lookup: CDR1 SGHAT, CDR2 FQNNGV. CDR3 residues: CASSVQGEAFF. Here the CDR3 DNA reads TGTGCCAGCAGCGTACAGGGGGAAGCTTTCTTT.

This clonotype was found many times. The CDR3 DNA follows: TGTGCCATCAGTGGGGGCCCCACGGAAACAGATACGCAGTATTTT. It codes for CAISGGPTETDTQYF. J is TRBJ2-3 and V is TRBV10-3; tentative D call: TRBD1 (5 bases). From germline, CDR1 is ENHRY and CDR2 SYGVKD. This CDR3 contains 15 residues. The V gene lost 4 bases and the J gene lost 3 bases, with 14 bases spanning the gap.

This clonotype was seen many times. This chain links TRBV5-1 with TRBJ2-1, with D possibly TRBD1 on 6 matching bases. Per germline, CDR1 SGHRS and CDR2 YFSETQ. V was pared by 1 base and J by 5 bases, with 10 bases between. CDR3 length: 14 amino acids. The DNA for the CDR3 is TGCGCCAGCAGCTTGCTCAGGGGCCACAATGAGCAGTTCTTC. This sequence encodes CASSLLRGHNEQFF.

This clonotype appeared many times. The gene calls are TRBV20-1 and TRBJ2-5; D is undetermined. The CDR3 length is 12 residues. Trimming removed 2 bases from V and 5 bases from J, with 9 bases in between. Germline lookup yields CDR1 DFQATT and CDR2 SNEGSKA (reference sequence). CDR3 sequence reads: CSARNPSETQYF. The CDR3 DNA sequence: TGCAGTGCTAGAAACCCGTCGGAGACCCAGTACTTC.

This clonotype has only a few counts. The gene calls are TRBV6-5 and TRBJ2-3; D remains unclear. This CDR3 spans 11 amino acids. Germline V gene lookup returns CDR1 MNHEY and CDR2 SVGAGI. V was cut by 3 bases and J by 5 bases, with 3 bases left in between. The CDR3 region has the DNA TGTGCCAGCAGTTATGTAGATACGCAGTATTTT. It translates to CASSYVDTQYF.

This clonotype was seen more than once but under ten times. This rearrangement joins TRBV27 to TRBJ1-2; TRBD1 aligns across 9 bases. V was pared by 6 bases and J by 7 bases, with 6 bases of the junction left unmatched. Germline CDR1 MNHEY, CDR2 SMNVEV (reference sequence). This CDR3 has 13 residues. CDR3 DNA: TGTGCCAGCAGGACAGGGGGAGTTGGTGGCTACACCTTC. Protein product: CASRTGGVGGYTF.

The V call is TRBV19, the J call TRBJ1-2, with TRBD1 identical over 9 bases. Germline CDR1 is LNHDA and CDR2 is SQIVND (reference sequence). CDR3 length: 15 residues. V lost 5 bases and J lost 6; bases outside the gene matches: 10. The CDR3 DNA reads as TGTGCCAGTAGTCTCTCACAGGGGGCGCAAAATGGCTACACCTTC. Residues: CASSLSQGAQNGYTF.

With respect to this clonotype: One end of the junction fails to match germline, which may point to a read error. The rearrangement uses TRBV3-1 and TRBJ1-5; 9 bases map to TRBD1. Germline V lookup: CDR1 LGHDT, CDR2 YNNKEL (reference sequence). The CDR3 loop spans 16 amino acids. The DNA of the CDR3 is TGTGCCAGCAGCCAAGCCGGGACAGGGATCTTTCAGCCCCGGCATTTT. Protein: CASSQAGTGIFQPRHF.

In its sample, this clonotype was seen a few times. The rearrangement links TRBV7-8 to TRBJ1-2, with unresolved D. This CDR3 has 16 amino acids. With 1 base removed from V and 8 bases from J, the gap between germline ends came to 20 bases. Per germline, CDR1 SGHVS and CDR2 FQNEAQ. The CDR3 sequence: CASSLESAQNVKGYTF. As DNA, the CDR3 is TGTGCCAGCAGCTTAGAATCGGCCCAGAACGTGAAAGGCTACACCTTC.

The V gene is TRBV19, the J gene TRBJ1-1; a weak D match, TRBD1 (5 bases). V gave up 7 bases and J gave up 1 base, with 10 bases separating them. The V gene's germline CDR1 is LNHDA and CDR2 SQIVND (reference sequence). The CDR3 is 13 residues long. The CDR3 DNA sequence: TGTGCCAGTATGGGGACGAGGAACACTGAAGCTTTCTTT. Translation: CASMGTRNTEAFF.

This chain uses TRBV7-9 with TRBJ2-6; D uncertain. The germline gives CDR1 SEHNR, CDR2 FQNEAQ (reference sequence). With 4 bases removed from V and 1 base from J, the gap between germline ends came to 5 bases. The CDR3 sequence is 14 residues long. CDR3 DNA: TGTGCCAGCAGCTACCGTTCTGGGGCCAACGTCCTGACTTTC. As protein: CASSYRSGANVLTF. Full variable domain (remainder filled in from reference TRBV7-9 and TRBJ2-6): DTGVSQNPRHKITKRGQNVTFRCDPISEHNRLYWYRQTLGQGPEFLTYFQNEAQLEKSRLLSDRFSAERPKGSFSTLEIQRTEQGDSAMYLCASSYRSGANVLTFGAGSRLTVL.

The V gene is TRBV7-8, the J gene TRBJ1-2; D is perhaps TRBD1 (6 bases). The CDR3 length is 15 residues. V was trimmed by 1 base and J by 5 bases, leaving 14 bases between them. CDR1 and CDR2 (germline): SGHVS, FQNEAQ. The chain's CDR3 is CASSLEGGAGYGYTF. The CDR3 nucleotides read TGTGCCAGCAGCTTAGAGGGGGGGGCTGGTTATGGCTACACCTTC.

This clonotype came up many times. The chain recombines TRBV3-1 with TRBJ1-2; 7 bases align to TRBD1. CDR3 length: 14 amino acids. Trimming at V came to 0 bases and at J to 6 bases, leaving 4 bases not matched to a gene. Germline loops: CDR1 LGHDT, CDR2 YNNKEL (reference sequence). Here the CDR3 reads CASSQDDRVDGYTF. CDR3 DNA: TGTGCCAGCAGCCAAGATGACAGGGTCGATGGCTACACCTTC.

This rearrangement joins TRBV7-9 to TRBJ1-2; tentatively, D is TRBD1 (6 bases). Looked up from germline, CDR1 is SEHNR and CDR2 is FQNEAQ (reference sequence). Trimming shortened V by 5 bases and J by 4 bases, and 20 bases separated the two germline ends. The CDR3 runs to 16 residues. The CDR3 coding sequence is TGTGCCAGCAGCCCCGCCCAGGGGTCCCCCTTCTATGGCTACACCTTC. Encoded protein: CASSPAQGSPFYGYTF.

This clonotype turned up a few times. The chain combines TRBV12-3 or TRBV12-4 with TRBJ1-2; D might be TRBD1 (6 bases). Trimming took 5 bases from V and 8 from J, leaving 15 bases between them. The CDR3 contains 13 residues. CDR3 amino acids: CASSPTVQGGYTF. The CDR3 bases are TGTGCCAGCAGTCCGACAGTCCAGGGGGGCTACACCTTC.

The CDR3 region has the DNA TGTGCCAGCAGTAGGTCAGGGGGCGTCGGCTACGAGCAGTACTTC. This translates into CASSRSGGVGYEQYF. This chain links TRBV6-1 with TRBJ2-7, with TRBD1 identical over 8 bases. Germline lookup yields CDR1 MNHNS and CDR2 SASEGT. This CDR3 comprises 15 residues. V lost 5 bases, J lost 3 bases, and 9 bases stayed unmatched.

This clonotype has a count of ten or more. J is TRBJ1-2 and V is TRBV27; TRBD1 is a possible D gene (5 bases). Trimming removed 5 bases at V and 3 bases at J, with 16 bases between. The CDR3 sequence is 15 residues long. Germline CDR1 reads MNHEY; CDR2 reads SMNVEV (reference sequence). The CDR3 coding sequence is TGTGCCAGCAGTAGACAGCCTTTGGTATACTATGGCTACACCTTC. Translation gives CASSRQPLVYYGYTF.

Note on this clonotype: Relative to the germline gene, one junction end is altered; a read error may explain this. V gene TRBV9 combines with J gene TRBJ2-2; 8 bases line up with TRBD1. Germline V gene sequence: CDR1 SGDLS, CDR2 YYNGEE. CDR3 length equals 19 residues. The CDR3 nucleotides read TGTGCCAGTAGCGTAGTCGACAGCCCCACCGACAGGGGCAACGGGGAGCTGTTTTTT. It codes for CASSVVDSPTDRGNGELFF.

The chain uses TRBV13 and TRBJ2-3; 7 positions agree with TRBD1. The V gene end was trimmed by 2 bases and the J gene end by 2 bases; junction bases not matched to a gene: 4. The germline V gene encodes CDR1 PRHDT and CDR2 FYEKMQ (reference sequence). The CDR3 covers 15 residues. CDR3 amino acids: CASSLRQGITDTQYF. CDR3 nucleotide sequence: TGTGCCAGCAGCTTAAGACAGGGTATCACAGATACGCAGTATTTT.

The chain couples TRBV4-1 to TRBJ2-7; no firm D call. The V gene lost 0 bases and the J gene lost 5 bases, with 11 bases spanning the gap. Looked up from germline, CDR1 is MGHRA and CDR2 is YSYEKL. There are 14 residues in the CDR3. CDR3 coding DNA: TGCGCCAGCAGCCAAGATGGCCTACCCAACGAGCAGTACTTC. Protein product: CASSQDGLPNEQYF.